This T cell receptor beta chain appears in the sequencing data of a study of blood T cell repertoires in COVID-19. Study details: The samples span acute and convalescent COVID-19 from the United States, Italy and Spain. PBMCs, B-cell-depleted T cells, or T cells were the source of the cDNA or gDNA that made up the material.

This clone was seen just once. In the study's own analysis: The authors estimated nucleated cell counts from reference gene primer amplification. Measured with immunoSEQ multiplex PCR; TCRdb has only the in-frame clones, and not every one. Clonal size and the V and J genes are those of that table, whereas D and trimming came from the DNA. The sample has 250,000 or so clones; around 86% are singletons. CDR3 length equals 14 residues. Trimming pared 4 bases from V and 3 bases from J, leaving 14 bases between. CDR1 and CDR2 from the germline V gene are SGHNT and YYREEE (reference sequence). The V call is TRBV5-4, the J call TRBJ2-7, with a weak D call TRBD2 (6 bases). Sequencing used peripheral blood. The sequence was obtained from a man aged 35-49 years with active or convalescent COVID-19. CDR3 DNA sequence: TGTGCCAGCAGCGGACCGGGAGCCATCTACGAGCAGTACTTC. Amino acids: CASSGPGAIYEQYF.